These T cell receptor beta chains were read from a single sample in a study of post-analysis software for immune sequencing data. Via MiXCR, TCRdb re-called the PCR reads, giving one row per CDR3 protein. The sample has 750,000 to 900,000 distinct CDR3 sequences; about 45% are singletons. Sequenced material: blood. The origin of the receptors is a girl aged 5-17 years with multiple sclerosis. Both conserved end residues are part of each CDR3. The D gene is left open where the match is weak. A clone size is listed for some rows: how often the clone was seen (once, few, many), or a class if it is expanded.

clone size	J gene	D gene	V gene	CDR3 protein	CDR3 DNA
many	TRBJ2-5	NA	TRBV5-1	CASSLALGETQYF	TGCGCCAGCAGCTTGGCGTTAGGGGAGACCCAGTACTTC
few	TRBJ2-6	NA	TRBV6-5	CASSLGRFSGANVLTF	TGTGCCAGCAGCCTGGGACGGTTCTCTGGGGCCAACGTCCTGACTTTC
NA	TRBJ2-6	NA	TRBV10-3	CAIRGGGANVLTF	TGTGCCATCAGGGGGGGCGGGGCCAACGTCCTGACTTTC
NA	TRBJ2-2	NA	TRBV6-4	CASSDGTNTGELFF	TGTGCCAGCAGTGACGGGACTAACACCGGGGAGCTGTTTTTT
NA	TRBJ1-2	NA	TRBV7-9	CASSYPGSHNYGYTF	TGTGCCAGCAGCTATCCAGGTTCCCATAACTATGGCTACACCTTC
NA	TRBJ2-3	NA	TRBV6-5	CASRGPGTDTQYF	TGTGCCAGCAGGGGACCAGGCACAGATACGCAGTATTTT
once	TRBJ1-2	NA	TRBV28	CASNPHLNYGYTF	TGTGCCAGCAACCCTCACCTTAACTATGGCTACACCTTC
few	TRBJ1-2	TRBD1	TRBV3-1	CASTGTGRLGYTF	TGTGCCAGCACCGGGACAGGGAGACTCGGCTACACCTTC
NA	TRBJ2-1	NA	TRBV5-6	CASSWGGKYNEQFF	TGTGCCAGCAGCTGGGGAGGCAAGTACAATGAGCAGTTCTTC
NA	TRBJ1-4	NA	TRBV5-5	CASSLDGYEKLFF	TGTGCCAGCAGCTTGGACGGCTATGAAAAACTGTTTTTT
NA	TRBJ2-5	NA	TRBV7-3	CASSLHGFGETQYF	TGTGCCAGCAGCTTGCACGGGTTTGGGGAGACCCAGTACTTC
NA	TRBJ1-5	NA	TRBV6-5	CASKSVRINQPQHF	TGTGCCAGCAAGAGTGTCCGGATCAATCAGCCCCAGCATTTT
few	TRBJ2-7	TRBD2	TRBV29-1	CSVGLAGPWNGYEQYF	TGCAGCGTTGGTCTAGCGGGTCCCTGGAACGGTTACGAGCAGTACTTC
few	TRBJ1-5	NA	TRBV6-2/TRBV6-3	CASSPRDGASGAFYQPQHF	TGTGCCAGCAGTCCACGGGACGGAGCCTCCGGGGCGTTTTATCAGCCCCAGCATTTT
few	TRBJ2-7	TRBD2	TRBV4-2	CASSQPTGTSGSLSYEQYF	TGTGCCAGCAGCCAACCCACCGGGACTAGCGGGAGCCTCTCCTACGAGCAGTACTTC
NA	TRBJ2-1	TRBD2	TRBV9	CASSVASGRSYNEQFF	TGTGCCAGCAGCGTAGCTAGCGGGAGGTCATACAATGAGCAGTTCTTC
NA	TRBJ2-2	TRBD2	TRBV15	CASSRGGLAGENTGELFF	TGTGCCTCCAGCAGAGGAGGACTAGCGGGAGAAAACACCGGGGAGCTGTTTTTT
few	TRBJ2-1	TRBD2	TRBV20-1	CSARPAGPYNEQFF	TGCAGTGCTAGACCAGCGGGACCCTACAATGAGCAGTTCTTC
NA	TRBJ1-1	NA	TRBV15	CATSRDRSVNTEAFF	TGTGCCACCAGCAGAGATAGGTCCGTGAACACTGAAGCTTTCTTT
NA	TRBJ1-2	NA	TRBV12-3/TRBV12-4	CASSLGDGSYGYTF	TGTGCCAGCAGTCTAGGGGACGGTTCCTATGGCTACACCTTC
NA	TRBJ1-1	TRBD1	TRBV29-1	CSVGVSGQGPGAFF	TGCAGCGTTGGAGTTTCGGGACAGGGGCCGGGCGCTTTCTTT
NA	TRBJ2-7	TRBD2	TRBV20-1	CSARGLAGGPSYEQYF	TGCAGTGCTAGAGGTCTAGCGGGAGGGCCCTCCTACGAGCAGTACTTC
NA	TRBJ1-1	TRBD1	TRBV20-1	CSATRTGVKNTEAFF	TGCAGTGCTACCAGGACAGGGGTGAAGAACACTGAAGCTTTCTTT
NA	TRBJ2-1	NA	TRBV15	CATRGLGLIVSNEQFF	TGTGCCACCCGGGGTTTGGGGCTGATCGTCTCCAATGAGCAGTTCTTC